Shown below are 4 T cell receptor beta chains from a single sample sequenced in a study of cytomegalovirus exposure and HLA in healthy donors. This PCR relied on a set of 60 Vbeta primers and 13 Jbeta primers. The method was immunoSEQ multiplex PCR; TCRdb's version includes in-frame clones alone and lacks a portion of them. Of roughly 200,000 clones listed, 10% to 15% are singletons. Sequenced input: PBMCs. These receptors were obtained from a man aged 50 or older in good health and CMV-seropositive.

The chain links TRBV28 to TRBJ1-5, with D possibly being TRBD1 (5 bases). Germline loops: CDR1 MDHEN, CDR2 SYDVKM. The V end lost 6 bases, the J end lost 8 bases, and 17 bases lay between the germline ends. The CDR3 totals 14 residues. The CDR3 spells CASSRQGRWEPQHF. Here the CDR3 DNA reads TGTGCCAGCAGCCGGCAGGGTCGGTGGGAGCCCCAGCATTTT.

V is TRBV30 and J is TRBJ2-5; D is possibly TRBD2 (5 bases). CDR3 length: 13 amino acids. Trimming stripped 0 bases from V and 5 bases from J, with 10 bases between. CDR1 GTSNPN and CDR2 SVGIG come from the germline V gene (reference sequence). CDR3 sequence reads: CAWSVLGLETQYF. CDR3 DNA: TGTGCCTGGAGTGTACTAGGCCTGGAGACCCAGTACTTC.

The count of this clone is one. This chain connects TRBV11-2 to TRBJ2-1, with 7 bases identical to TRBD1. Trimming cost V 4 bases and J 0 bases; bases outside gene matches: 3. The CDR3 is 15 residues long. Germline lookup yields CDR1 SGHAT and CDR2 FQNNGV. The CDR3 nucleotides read TGTGCCAGCAGCTCCAACAGGGGCTCCTACAATGAGCAGTTCTTC. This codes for CASSSNRGSYNEQFF.

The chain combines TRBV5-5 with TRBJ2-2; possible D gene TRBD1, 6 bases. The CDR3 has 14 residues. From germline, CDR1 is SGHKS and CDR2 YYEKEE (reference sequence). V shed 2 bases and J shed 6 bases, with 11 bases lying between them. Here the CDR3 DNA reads TGTGCCAGCAGCTTACAGGGAACTTCCGGGGAGCTGTTTTTT. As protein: CASSLQGTSGELFF.